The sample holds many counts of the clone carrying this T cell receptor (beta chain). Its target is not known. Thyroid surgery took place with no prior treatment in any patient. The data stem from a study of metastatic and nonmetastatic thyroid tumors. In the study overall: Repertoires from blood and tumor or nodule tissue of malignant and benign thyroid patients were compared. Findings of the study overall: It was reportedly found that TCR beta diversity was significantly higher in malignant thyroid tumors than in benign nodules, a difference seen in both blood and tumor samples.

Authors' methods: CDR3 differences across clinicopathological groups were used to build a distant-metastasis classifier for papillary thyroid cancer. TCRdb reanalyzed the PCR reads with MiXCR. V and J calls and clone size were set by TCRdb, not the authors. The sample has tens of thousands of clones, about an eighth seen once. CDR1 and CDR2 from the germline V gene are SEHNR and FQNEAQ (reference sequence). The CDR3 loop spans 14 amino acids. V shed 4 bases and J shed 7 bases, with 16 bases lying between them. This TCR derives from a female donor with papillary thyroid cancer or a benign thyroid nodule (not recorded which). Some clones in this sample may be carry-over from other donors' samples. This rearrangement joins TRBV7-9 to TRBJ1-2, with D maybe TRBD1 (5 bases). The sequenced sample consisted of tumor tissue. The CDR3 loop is CASSSWDDERGYTF. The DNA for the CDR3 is TGTGCCAGCAGCTCTTGGGACGACGAGCGTGGCTACACCTTC.